The present entry profiles one T cell receptor beta chain with its context. Its cognate antigen is unknown. This entry is derived from a study of cytomegalovirus exposure and HLA in healthy donors. Use of 60 Vbeta and 13 Jbeta primers characterized the PCR. TCRdb's table, derived via immunoSEQ multiplex PCR, lists solely in-frame clones and lacks some. The repertoire has under 150,000 clones, approximately 67% of them found once; the top ten carry about 8%. The CDR3 contains 13 residues. V lost 4 bases, J lost 5 bases, and 8 bases lay in between. Per germline, CDR1 SEHNR and CDR2 FQNEAQ (reference sequence). Points from the study as a whole: Per published accounts, TCR beta sequences correctly predicted the HLA-A and HLA-B alleles of most subjects. The authors later found HLA-associated TCR beta chains more clonally expanded than equally common others. As a later analysis showed, a missense DCLRE1C variant was linked to trimming of TCR beta V- and J-genes. Three of the chains that were CMV-associated were confirmed in vitro to be specific for CMV antigens.

The TCR sequence derives from a man aged 18 to 29 in good health and CMV-seropositive. The chain uses TRBV7-9 and TRBJ1-4, with D unclear. Sequences were obtained from PBMCs. The CDR3 sequence: CASSSTENEKLFF. The CDR3 region has the DNA TGTGCCAGCAGCTCTACGGAGAATGAAAAACTGTTTTTT.